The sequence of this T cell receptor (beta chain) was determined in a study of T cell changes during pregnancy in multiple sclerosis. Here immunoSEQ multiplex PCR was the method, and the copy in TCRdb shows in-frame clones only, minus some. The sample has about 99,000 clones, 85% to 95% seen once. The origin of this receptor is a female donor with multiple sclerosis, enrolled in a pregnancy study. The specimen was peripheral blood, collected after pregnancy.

The CDR3 is CASSLGAEETQYF. The CDR3 nucleotides are TGTGCCAGCAGCTTAGGGGCAGAAGAGACCCAGTACTTC. The rearrangement uses TRBV7-7 and TRBJ2-5; D gene uncertain. There are 13 residues in the CDR3. The germline V gene encodes CDR1 SSHAT and CDR2 FNYEAQ (reference sequence). Trimming pared 1 base from V and 3 bases from J, leaving 6 bases between.